A selection of T cell receptor beta chains follows, all from one sample in a study of cytomegalovirus exposure and HLA in healthy donors. The repertoire was sequenced with immunoSEQ multiplex PCR; TCRdb's copy has only in-frame clones and lacks some. The sample holds tens of thousands of clones, approximately 70% seen once. The source material was PBMCs. Receptors were obtained from a man aged 50 to 60 in good health and CMV-seronegative. Each CDR3 is given with its conserved first and last residue. The order of the fields is V gene, CDR3 protein.

TRBV7-3,CASSSADRGPGTGELFF
TRBV9,CASGQGALGTDTQYF
TRBV5-1,CASSLDPWGDYGYTF
TRBV18,CASSPVADRLTYEQYF
TRBV21-1,CASSKGRASDGTDTQYF
TRBV30,CAWNPLGGSEAFF
TRBV6-1,CASGPRGARDTQYF
TRBV6-5,CASGQGASPLHF
TRBV6-1,CASSEALRTSLHEQYF
TRBV5-8,CASSLAVGPGNTIYF
TRBV6-5,CASKAGGHNSPLHF
TRBV7-8,CASSLVVSYEQYF
TRBV5-6,CASSLAGVYEQYF
TRBV7-3,CASSQTGYTGELFF
TRBV6-5,CASRSFSNQPQHF
TRBV5-6,CASSLAPKSGGPETQYF
TRBV7-9,CSSRRTGQETQYF
TRBV30,CAWSVGGSGEKLFF
TRBV19,CASSIVRDRRDPQHF
TRBV9,CASSASQGTPLSEQYF
TRBV5-6,CASSLDRVGGYTF
TRBV19,CASSSWDRDSYEQYF
TRBV7-2,CASSLVGRAANTGELFF
TRBV11-1,CASRTWDRGASEQYF
TRBV25-1,CASTQGAGGYTF